This T cell receptor (beta chain) was identified during a study of shared clonotypes between healthy human individuals. The protocol was immunoSEQ multiplex PCR, while the TCRdb copy is restricted to in-frame clones and leaves out a portion. In the table there are 1.4 million or so clones, approximately 98.5% of which are singletons. This CDR3 has 16 amino acids. From germline, CDR1 is MGHRA and CDR2 YSYEKL. J gave up 12 bases and V 4 bases, and 16 bases lay outside the gene matches. The rearrangement uses TRBV4-1 and TRBJ2-1; 9 bases agree with TRBD2. The TCR sequence derives from a man younger than 45 in good health. Specimen: naive CD4+ T cells sorted from blood. Sample subset: CD45RA+ positively selected. This chain's CDR3 is CASSLAGGSGSSLQFF. CDR3 bases: TGCGCCAGCAGCCTCGCCGGGGGTAGCGGGAGCTCCTTGCAGTTCTTC.